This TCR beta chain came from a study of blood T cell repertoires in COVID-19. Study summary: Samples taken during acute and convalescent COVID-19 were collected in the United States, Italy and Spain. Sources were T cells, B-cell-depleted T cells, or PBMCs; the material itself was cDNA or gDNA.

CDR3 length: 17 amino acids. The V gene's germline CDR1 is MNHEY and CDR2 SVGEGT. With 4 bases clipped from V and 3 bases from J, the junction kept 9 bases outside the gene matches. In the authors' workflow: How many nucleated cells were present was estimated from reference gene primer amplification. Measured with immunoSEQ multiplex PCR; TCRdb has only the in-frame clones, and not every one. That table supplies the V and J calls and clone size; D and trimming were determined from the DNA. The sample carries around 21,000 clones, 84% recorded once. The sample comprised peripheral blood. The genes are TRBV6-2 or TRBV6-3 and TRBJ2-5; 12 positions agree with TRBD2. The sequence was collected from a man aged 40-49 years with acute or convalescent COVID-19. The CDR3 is CASSSILAGGPKETQYF. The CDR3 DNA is TGTGCCAGCAGTTCCATTCTAGCGGGGGGGCCCAAAGAGACCCAGTACTTC.